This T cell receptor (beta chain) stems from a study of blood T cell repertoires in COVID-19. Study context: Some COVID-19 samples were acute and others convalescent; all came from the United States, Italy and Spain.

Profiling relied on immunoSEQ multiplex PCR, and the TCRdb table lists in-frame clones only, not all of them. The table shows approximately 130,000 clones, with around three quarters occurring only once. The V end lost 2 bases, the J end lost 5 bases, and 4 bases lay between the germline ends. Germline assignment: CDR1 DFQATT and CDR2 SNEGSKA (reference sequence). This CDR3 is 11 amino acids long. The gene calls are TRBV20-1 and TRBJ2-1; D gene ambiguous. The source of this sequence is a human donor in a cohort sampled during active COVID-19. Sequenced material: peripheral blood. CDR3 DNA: TGCAGTGCTAGAACTGACAATGAGCAGTTCTTC. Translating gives CSARTDNEQFF.